This T cell receptor (beta chain) was sequenced for a study of STAT5B mutations in CD4+ large granular lymphocyte leukemia. Control samples were healthy donors' buffy coats. Sequenced by immunoSEQ multiplex PCR; TCRdb stores in-frame clones only, minus some. The sample has 30,000 or so clones, roughly three quarters seen once. CDR3 length: 14 residues. Germline lookup yields CDR1 LNHDA and CDR2 SQIVND (reference sequence). Between the trimmed V and J ends, which lost 5 bases and 8 bases, there was a span of 18 bases. Sequenced input: CD4+ T cells from blood buffy coats. This receptor was obtained from a human donor in good health. This chain connects TRBV19 to TRBJ1-2; weak D call: TRBD1 (6 bases). The CDR3, as DNA: TGTGCCAGTAGTGCGGGGGCCTCCGAGGGGGGCTACACCTTC. It is translated as CASSAGASEGGYTF.